This is a list of T cell receptor beta chains from one sample in a study of blood T cells in healthy people across ages. TCRdb re-called the 5' RACE reads with MiXCR, one entry per CDR3 protein. The repertoire holds hundreds of thousands of distinct CDR3 sequences, with 52% as singletons. The sequenced material came from blood. These receptors were taken from an elderly woman in good health. Both conserved end residues are part of each CDR3. The order of the fields is CDR3 DNA, CDR3 protein, clone size, J gene, D gene, V gene. A D gene is named only where the DNA matches it firmly. A row's size may be missing; if present it is once, few, many or a size class.

CDR3 DNA: TGTGCCAGCAGTGGAGGGGGAAAAAGCTACAATGAGCAGTTCTTC; CDR3 protein: CASSGGGKSYNEQFF; clone size: .; J gene: TRBJ2-1; D gene: .; V gene: TRBV9
CDR3 DNA: TGCGCCAGCAGCTCGGCCGGGGCCTTCTCCTACGAGCAGTACTTC; CDR3 protein: CASSSAGAFSYEQYF; clone size: .; J gene: TRBJ2-7; D gene: .; V gene: TRBV5-1
CDR3 DNA: TGTGCCAGCAGTCCTATAGCGGGGCAGTTTACCGGAGAGACCCAGTACTTC; CDR3 protein: CASSPIAGQFTGETQYF; clone size: once; J gene: TRBJ2-5; D gene: TRBD2; V gene: TRBV14
CDR3 DNA: TGTGCCAGCAGTGTCACGGGGGAGAACACTGAAGCTTTCTTT; CDR3 protein: CASSVTGENTEAFF; clone size: .; J gene: TRBJ1-1; D gene: .; V gene: TRBV27
CDR3 DNA: TGTGCCAGCAGCCCGTTGGGATCGAATGGCTACACCTTC; CDR3 protein: CASSPLGSNGYTF; clone size: many; J gene: TRBJ1-2; D gene: .; V gene: TRBV7-2
CDR3 DNA: TGCAGTGCTGGGGCCCGCAGGGGAAACACTGAAGCTTTCTTT; CDR3 protein: CSAGARRGNTEAFF; clone size: few; J gene: TRBJ1-1; D gene: .; V gene: TRBV20-1
CDR3 DNA: TGTGCCAGCAGGGACTCAGGGGCGACCCTCCACTTT; CDR3 protein: CASRDSGATLHF; clone size: few; J gene: TRBJ1-6; D gene: .; V gene: TRBV2
CDR3 DNA: TGTGCCACCAGTGACCCCGGGAGTTTTCAGAGGGATGAGCAGTTCTTC; CDR3 protein: CATSDPGSFQRDEQFF; clone size: few; J gene: TRBJ2-1; D gene: .; V gene: TRBV24-1
CDR3 DNA: TGTGCCAGCAGTGCATCGACAGGGCCCTATGGCTACACCTTC; CDR3 protein: CASSASTGPYGYTF; clone size: .; J gene: TRBJ1-2; D gene: TRBD1; V gene: TRBV6-5
CDR3 DNA: TGTGCCGCGGGACGTTCCTACGAGCAGTACTTC; CDR3 protein: CAAGRSYEQYF; clone size: .; J gene: TRBJ2-7; D gene: .; V gene: TRBV19
CDR3 DNA: TGTGCCAGCAGATCAGGGTCCTACAATGAGCAGTTCTTC; CDR3 protein: CASRSGSYNEQFF; clone size: many; J gene: TRBJ2-1; D gene: .; V gene: TRBV28